This TCR beta chain was sequenced for a study of blood T cell repertoires in COVID-19 (dated by TCRdb to about 2020). Background on the whole study: Collaborator samples came from the United States, Italy and Spain and covered acute and convalescent phases of COVID-19. The material from the prospective study consisted of cDNA or gDNA derived from T cells, B-cell-depleted T cells, or PBMCs. Deeply sampled blood TCRbeta repertoires from subjects exposed to, actively infected with, or recovered from COVID-19 were included in the dataset. The repertoires were made available in a free public database intended to serve as a resource for research on the immune response to SARS-CoV-2. Samples were obtained from the ongoing ImmuneRACE study (first 160 participants) and from some 1,200 subjects provided by 6 global collaborators. Sample metadata almost always included a de-identified subject ID, COVID-19 status, age in years and sex. Where available, HLA class I and class II types were taken from metadata supplied by the sample provider and were not determined by assay-based typing.

The collaborating institutions used their own protocols to collect whole blood in K2EDTA tubes. For TCRbeta analysis, collaborators shipped samples as frozen whole blood, isolated PBMCs, or DNA extracted from either of those sample types. The immunoSEQ Assay, a bias-controlled multiplex PCR, was used to amplify TCRbeta CDR3 regions from genomic DNA. On the study's bioinformatics: Nucleated cell counts per sample were estimated from amplification of reference gene primers within the assay. To quantify the absolute abundance of each unique TCRbeta CDR3 rearrangement, sequence reads were collapsed and filtered. For each sample, productive Simpson clonality was calculated as the square root of Simpson's diversity index across productive rearrangements. TCRdb's version of the immuneACCESS table is confined to in-frame rearrangements and falls short of the full clone set. An unresolved V gene accounts for under half of the shortfall where checked; the remainder is of unknown origin. The D gene and trimming were derived from the DNA, and the V and J assignments and clone size from that table. The table for this sample lists 100,000 to 150,000 clones; around 84% of them were counted only once. Clones ranked in the top ten supply roughly 17% of the sample.

On this clone: Its cognate antigen has yet to be identified. Per-nucleotide qualities are absent, and no much larger clonotype sits a single base away.

Study-level results and caveats: The amount of clinical and demographic metadata varied by source and participant and was provided uncurated.

This sequence originates from an elderly woman with acute or convalescent COVID-19. The sample consisted of peripheral blood.

The nucleotides read TGTGCCACCCGGGGCGGACAGGGGAGGGATGGCTACACCTTC. It codes for CATRGGQGRDGYTF. The V and J genes are TRBV6-5 and TRBJ1-2; 9 central nucleotides agree with TRBD1. CDR1 and CDR2 (MNHEY, SVGAGI) derive from the germline V gene. Including cysteine and phenylalanine, the CDR3 has 14 amino acids. Left in the record is the CDR3 DNA by itself, 42 bases read in frame from the first base. V is pruned by 10 bases and J by 6 bases, leaving 12 bases of the junction without a gene match.